The present T cell receptor beta chain was sequenced within a study of CD4 T cells in relation to SARS-CoV-2 and coronaviruses. On the study more broadly: Patient ages ranged from about 20 to 72, median 38.

As regards this clone: Its antigen is not known.

Regarding the study as a whole: In approximately 70% of donors, memory CD4+ clonotypes crossrecognized SARS-CoV-2 and at least one common cold coronavirus spike.

Roughly 100,000 naive or memory CD4+ cells were cultured with CEF peptides for about 10 days. Method: immunoSEQ multiplex PCR; TCRdb's copy keeps in-frame clones and lacks some. This table has approximately 41,000 clones, approximately 84% appearing once. The material sequenced was naive CD4+ T cells from PBMCs, cultured in vitro. This sample's subset: naive CD4+ T cells isolated by negative enrichment. The receptor was derived from an adult with COVID-19.

CDR3 region: CASSGGGTEAFF. The CDR3, as DNA: TGTGCCAGCAGCGGGGGGGGGACTGAAGCTTTCTTT. The chain joins TRBV27 to TRBJ1-1, with a possible D match to TRBD1 (5 bases). The CDR3 has 12 residues. CDR1 is MNHEY, CDR2 SMNVEV, per germline (reference sequence). The germline V and J ends were trimmed by 6 bases and 5 bases, with 10 bases remaining between them.